A selection of T cell receptor beta chains follows, all from one sample in a study of neurological immune-mediated disorders. TCRdb fed the 5' RACE reads into MiXCR, producing one record per CDR3 protein. The sample carries about 21,000 distinct CDR3 sequences, roughly 17% recorded once. The material sequenced was CD8+ T cells from blood. All receptors derive from a woman younger than 30 with multiple sclerosis. The CDR3 runs from the conserved cysteine through the conserved F or W. D genes are given only for firm matches. Clone size is shown for a subset of rows, as once, few, many or a class of expanded clone.

D	V	size	J	DNA	CDR3
NA	TRBV10-1	NA	TRBJ1-2	TGCGCCAGAAGACCCGCGGGTAGACCTCCAATGCGCTATGGCTACACCTTC	CARRPAGRPPMRYGYTF
NA	TRBV11-2	many	TRBJ1-2	TGTGCCAGCAGCTCAGGGCAGCAGTACTATGGCTACACCTTC	CASSSGQQYYGYTF
NA	TRBV7-9	many	TRBJ1-2	TGTGCCAGCAGCTTAGCGGCCGGATACTATGGCTACACCTTC	CASSLAAGYYGYTF
NA	TRBV15	many	TRBJ2-3	TGTGCCACCAGCAGAACCAAAGACAGGAGCACAGATACGCAGTATTTT	CATSRTKDRSTDTQYF
TRBD1	TRBV29-1	few	TRBJ1-2	TGCAGCGTTGAAGACGCGGGACAGGCTAACTATGGCTACACCTTC	CSVEDAGQANYGYTF
NA	TRBV7-8	medium-sized	TRBJ1-1	TGTGCCAGCAGCCCCCCACGGACGAACACTGAAGCTTTCTTT	CASSPPRTNTEAFF
NA	TRBV20-1	many	TRBJ2-7	TGCAGTGCTAGAGATTTACAAACCTCCTACGAGCAGTACTTC	CSARDLQTSYEQYF
NA	TRBV4-3	NA	TRBJ1-5	TGCGCCAGCAGCCTCGAATATGGTGGGGGTAATCAGCCCCAGCATTTT	CASSLEYGGGNQPQHF
NA	TRBV20-1	many	TRBJ2-1	TGCAGTGCTAGTAAGACCGGGACGGACTACAATGAGCAGTTCTTC	CSASKTGTDYNEQFF
NA	TRBV19	NA	TRBJ2-7	TGTGCCAGTAGTAGCCAGGGGTATTACGAGCAGTACTTC	CASSSQGYYEQYF
NA	TRBV2	many	TRBJ2-2	TGTGCCAGCCACCCGCCTACACGGAACACCGGGGAGCTGTTTTTT	CASHPPTRNTGELFF
NA	TRBV5-6	many	TRBJ2-2	TGTGCCAGCAGCTTGACCCGGAGGGAGCTGTTTTTT	CASSLTRRELFF
TRBD1	TRBV12-3/TRBV12-4	many	TRBJ2-5	TGTGCCAGCAGTCCCGGACAGGGGTTGGGTCAAGAGACCCAGTACTTC	CASSPGQGLGQETQYF
NA	TRBV9	medium-sized	TRBJ2-3	TGTGCCAGCAGCGGGTTAACAGATACGCAGTATTTT	CASSGLTDTQYF
NA	TRBV5-6	many	TRBJ2-5	TGTGCCAGCAGCTTCGGGCGGGAGACCCAGTACTTC	CASSFGRETQYF
TRBD2	TRBV7-8	NA	TRBJ2-5	TGTGCCAGCAGCTCCCTAGCGGGGGGAAGGGAGACCCAGTACTTC	CASSSLAGGRETQYF
TRBD1	TRBV29-1	few	TRBJ1-5	TGCAGCGCTTTATCCGGGACAGGGAATCAGCCCCAGCATTTT	CSALSGTGNQPQHF
TRBD1	TRBV6-5	many	TRBJ1-6	TGTGCCAGCAGTTACAAGAGGGGACAGGGGGATTCACCCCTCCACTTT	CASSYKRGQGDSPLHF
NA	TRBV5-1	many	TRBJ1-1	TGCGCCAGCAGCTTGAAGAACACTGAAGCTTTCTTT	CASSLKNTEAFF
TRBD1	TRBV12-3/TRBV12-4	many	TRBJ2-2	TGTGCCAGCAGACGAGGACAGGACGGCCCCGGGGAGCTGTTTTTT	CASRRGQDGPGELFF
NA	TRBV6-6	many	TRBJ2-1	TGTGCCAGCGGAGACAGTAGCGATGAGCAGTTCTTC	CASGDSSDEQFF
TRBD1	TRBV5-5	many	TRBJ2-5	TGTGCCAGCAGCTTGGAAAGGGGGCTGGGAGAGACCCAGTACTTC	CASSLERGLGETQYF
NA	TRBV29-1	many	TRBJ1-1	TGCAGCGCCGGGGGGGGAGTGAACACTGAAGCTTTCTTT	CSAGGGVNTEAFF
TRBD2	TRBV29-1	NA	TRBJ2-5	TGCAGCGTGGCCAGCGGGAGCGCTAAAGAGACCCAGTACTTC	CSVASGSAKETQYF
NA	TRBV27	many	TRBJ2-3	TGTGCCAGCAGCCGTTTAGGGACGGAGAGCACAGATACGCAGTATTTT	CASSRLGTESTDTQYF
NA	TRBV6-6	many	TRBJ1-5	TGTGCCAGCAGTTACATCGAGGACGTTGGGAATCAGCCCCAGCATTTT	CASSYIEDVGNQPQHF
TRBD1	TRBV6-5	many	TRBJ2-6	TGTGCCAGCAGTTCCAGGGGGCTTGGGGCCAACGTCCTGACTTTC	CASSSRGLGANVLTF
NA	TRBV15	NA	TRBJ2-5	TGTGCCACCAGCAGAGATCTTGCCAGTCAAGAGACCCAGTACTTC	CATSRDLASQETQYF
NA	TRBV27	many	TRBJ1-5	TGTGCCAGCAGTTTTCGAGGAGAGTTCAATCAGCCCCAGCATTTT	CASSFRGEFNQPQHF